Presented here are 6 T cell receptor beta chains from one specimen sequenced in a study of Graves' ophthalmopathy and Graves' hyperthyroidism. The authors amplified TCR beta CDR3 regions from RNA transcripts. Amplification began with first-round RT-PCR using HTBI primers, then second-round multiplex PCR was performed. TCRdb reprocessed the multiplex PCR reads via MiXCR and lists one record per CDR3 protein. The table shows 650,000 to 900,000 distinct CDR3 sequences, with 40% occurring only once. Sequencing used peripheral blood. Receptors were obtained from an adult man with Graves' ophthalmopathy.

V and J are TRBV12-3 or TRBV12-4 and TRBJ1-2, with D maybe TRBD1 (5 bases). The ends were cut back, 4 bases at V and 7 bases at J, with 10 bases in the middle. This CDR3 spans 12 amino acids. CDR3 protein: CASSSGGSGYTF. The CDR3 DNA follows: TGTGCCAGCAGTTCTGGGGGAAGTGGCTACACCTTC.

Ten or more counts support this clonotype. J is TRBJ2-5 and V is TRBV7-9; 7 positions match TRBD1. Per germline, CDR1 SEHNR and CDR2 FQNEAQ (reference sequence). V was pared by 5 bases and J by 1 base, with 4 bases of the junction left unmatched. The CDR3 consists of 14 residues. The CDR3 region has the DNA TGTGCCAGCAGCCTAGGGACAGTCCAAGAGACCCAGTACTTC. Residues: CASSLGTVQETQYF.

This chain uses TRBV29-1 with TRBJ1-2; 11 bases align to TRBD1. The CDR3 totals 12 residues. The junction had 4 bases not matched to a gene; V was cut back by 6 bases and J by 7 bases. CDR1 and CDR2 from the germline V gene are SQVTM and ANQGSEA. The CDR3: CSVGQGAGGYTF. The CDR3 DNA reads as TGCAGCGTCGGACAGGGGGCCGGTGGCTACACCTTC.

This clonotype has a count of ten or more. The CDR3 sequence: CSAREHETQYF. The CDR3 coding sequence is TGCAGTGCTAGGGAACATGAGACCCAGTACTTC. The chain employs TRBV20-1 and TRBJ2-5; no clear D gene. Trimming cost V 3 bases and J 5 bases, with 7 bases left between them. The CDR3 sequence is 11 residues long. The V gene's germline CDR1 is DFQATT and CDR2 SNEGSKA (reference sequence).

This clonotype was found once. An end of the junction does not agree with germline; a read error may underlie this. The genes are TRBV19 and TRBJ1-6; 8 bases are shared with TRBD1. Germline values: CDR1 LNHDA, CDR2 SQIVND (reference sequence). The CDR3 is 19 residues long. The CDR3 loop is CATASMPGGTGSYNSPPHF. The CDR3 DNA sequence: TGTGCCACCGCCTCTATGCCAGGGGGCACGGGCTCCTATAATTCACCCCCCCACTTT.

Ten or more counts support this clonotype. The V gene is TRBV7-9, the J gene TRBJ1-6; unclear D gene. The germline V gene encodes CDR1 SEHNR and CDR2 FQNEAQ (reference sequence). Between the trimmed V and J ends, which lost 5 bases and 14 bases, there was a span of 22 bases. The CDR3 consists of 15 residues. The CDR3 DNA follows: TGTGCCAGCAGCGCCTCGACCCCCGGCCTGGCAGCCCTCCACTTT. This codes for CASSASTPGLAALHF. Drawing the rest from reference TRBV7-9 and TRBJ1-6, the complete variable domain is DTGVSQNPRHKITKRGQNVTFRCDPISEHNRLYWYRQTLGQGPEFLTYFQNEAQLEKSRLLSDRFSAERPKGSFSTLEIQRTEQGDSAMYLCASSASTPGLAALHFGNGTRLTVT.